These T cell receptor beta chains were read from a single sample in a study of cytomegalovirus exposure and HLA in healthy donors. The protocol was immunoSEQ multiplex PCR, while the TCRdb copy is restricted to in-frame clones and leaves out a portion. In all, the sample yields about 50,000 clones. Sequencing was carried out using PBMCs. These receptors all stem from a woman aged 60 to 75 in good health and CMV-seropositive. Each CDR3 is given with its conserved first and last residue. The D gene is left open where the match is weak.

TRBJ2-7 | TRBD1 | TRBV27 | CASSLSSGTGLYEQYF | TGTGCCAGCAGTTTATCGTCCGGGACAGGGCTATACGAGCAGTACTTC
TRBJ1-2 | TRBD1 | TRBV9 | CASSAGTDYVGYTF | TGTGCCAGCAGCGCCGGGACAGACTATGTAGGCTACACCTTC
TRBJ2-7 | TRBD2 | TRBV18 | CASSPYGGSSYEQYF | TGTGCCAGCTCACCGTATGGCGGGAGCTCCTACGAGCAGTACTTC
TRBJ2-5 | . | TRBV7-2 | CASSFGGRPQETQYF | TGTGCCAGCAGCTTTGGAGGGAGGCCCCAAGAGACCCAGTACTTC
TRBJ2-5 | TRBD2 | TRBV2 | CASSEAIGGDQETQYF | TGTGCCAGCAGTGAAGCGATCGGGGGGGACCAAGAGACCCAGTACTTC
TRBJ2-1 | TRBD2 | TRBV5-4 | CASSPGYLGGGAAVEQFF | TGTGCCAGCAGCCCAGGGTACCTAGGCGGGGGGGCTGCGGTTGAGCAGTTCTTC
TRBJ1-1 | TRBD1 | TRBV5-5 | CASKDRGHDTEAFF | TGTGCCAGCAAGGACAGGGGGCATGACACTGAAGCTTTCTTT
TRBJ1-1 | . | TRBV27 | CASRFRGLNTEAFF | TGTGCCAGCAGGTTCAGGGGATTGAACACTGAAGCTTTCTTT
TRBJ2-7 | . | TRBV18 | CASSMQGIHEQYF | TGTGCCAGCTCAATGCAGGGTATTCACGAGCAGTACTTC
TRBJ1-5 | . | TRBV10-2 | CASSDVYQPQHF | TGCGCCAGCAGTGACGTTTATCAGCCCCAGCATTTT
TRBJ2-7 | . | TRBV6-5 | CASTGAGPAREQYF | TGTGCCAGCACAGGGGCAGGGCCCGCTAGGGAGCAGTACTTC
TRBJ2-5 | TRBD1 | TRBV18 | CASSPPRGTGQETQYF | TGTGCCAGCTCACCACCGCGAGGGACAGGGCAAGAGACCCAGTACTTC
TRBJ2-1 | . | TRBV18 | CASSPLRGQYNEQFF | TGTGCCAGCTCACCACTGCGGGGGCAATACAATGAGCAGTTCTTC
TRBJ2-5 | . | TRBV6-1 | CASTRAFGETQYF | TGTGCCAGCACCAGGGCCTTTGGGGAGACCCAGTACTTC
TRBJ2-7 | . | TRBV15 | CATSRGRFQYEQYF | TGTGCCACCAGCAGAGGCAGGTTCCAATACGAGCAGTACTTC
TRBJ1-2 | . | TRBV6-5 | CASREDGYTF | TGTGCCAGCAGAGAGGATGGCTACACCTTC
TRBJ1-5 | TRBD1 | TRBV10-3 | CAISDGTGDQPQHF | TGTGCCATCAGTGATGGGACAGGAGATCAGCCCCAGCATTTT
TRBJ2-3 | . | TRBV7-2 | CASSSPAGTDTQYF | TGTGCCAGCAGCTCGCCGGCGGGAACAGATACGCAGTATTTT
TRBJ1-1 | . | TRBV6-1 | CASMRNTEAFF | TGTGCCAGCATGAGGAACACTGAAGCTTTCTTT
TRBJ1-2 | TRBD1 | TRBV19 | CASSPTPGTGFLWGYTF | TGTGCCAGTAGCCCTACCCCAGGGACAGGGTTTTTGTGGGGCTACACCTTC
TRBJ1-1 | . | TRBV19 | CASSTLYFGATYPSADTEAFF | TGTGCCAGTAGTACACTCTATTTCGGAGCCACTTACCCCTCGGCGGACACTGAAGCTTTCTTT
TRBJ1-4 | . | TRBV28 | CASRSPGSALSNEKLFF | TGTGCCAGCAGGTCTCCGGGATCCGCTTTAAGTAATGAAAAACTGTTTTTT
TRBJ2-7 | TRBD1 | TRBV5-5 | CASSSQGEPYEQYF | TGTGCCAGCAGCTCTCAGGGGGAACCCTACGAGCAGTACTTC
TRBJ1-6 | TRBD1 | TRBV12-5 | CASGLTGGASPLHF | TGTGCTAGTGGTCTTACAGGGGGCGCGTCACCCCTCCACTTT
TRBJ2-2 | . | TRBV5-1 | CASSLEGQVPGELFF | TGCGCCAGCAGCTTGGAGGGACAAGTGCCCGGGGAGCTGTTTTTT
TRBJ1-1 | TRBD1 | TRBV27 | CASSFHDRANTEAFF | TGTGCCAGCAGTTTTCATGACAGGGCGAACACTGAAGCTTTCTTT
TRBJ1-2 | . | TRBV9 | CASSAPGRDYGYTF | TGTGCCAGCAGCGCCCCCGGGAGGGACTATGGCTACACCTTC
TRBJ2-1 | . | TRBV5-1 | CASSLGGVNEQFF | TGCGCCAGCAGCTTGGGTGGAGTGAATGAGCAGTTCTTC